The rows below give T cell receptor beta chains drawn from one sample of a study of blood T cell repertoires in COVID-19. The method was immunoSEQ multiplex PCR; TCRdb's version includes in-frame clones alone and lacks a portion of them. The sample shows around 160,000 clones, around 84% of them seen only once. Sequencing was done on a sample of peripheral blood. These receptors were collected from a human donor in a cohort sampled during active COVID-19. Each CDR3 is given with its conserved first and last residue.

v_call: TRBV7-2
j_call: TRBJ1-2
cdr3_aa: CASSLQQGDGYTF

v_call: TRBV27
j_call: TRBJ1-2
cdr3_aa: CASSRTANYGYTF

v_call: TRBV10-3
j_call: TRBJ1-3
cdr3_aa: CAISATGSTGNTIYF

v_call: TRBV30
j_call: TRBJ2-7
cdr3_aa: CAWRPDRAYEQYF

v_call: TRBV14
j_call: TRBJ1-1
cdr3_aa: CASSPWGGDTEAFF

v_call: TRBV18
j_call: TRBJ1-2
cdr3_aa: CASSPGQNYGYTF

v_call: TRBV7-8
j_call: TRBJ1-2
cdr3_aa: CASSLAGVGYGYTF

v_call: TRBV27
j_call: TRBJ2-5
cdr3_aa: CASSRDGRGETQYF

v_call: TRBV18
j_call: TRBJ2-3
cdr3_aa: CASSPRRAGVTDTQYF

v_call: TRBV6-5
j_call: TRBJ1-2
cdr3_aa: CATLRGNYGYTF

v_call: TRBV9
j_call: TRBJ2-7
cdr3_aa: CASSPSGTPHEQYF

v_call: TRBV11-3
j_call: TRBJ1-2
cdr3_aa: CASSLATSGNYGYTF

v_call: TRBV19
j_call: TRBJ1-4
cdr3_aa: CASTRTGATNEKLFF

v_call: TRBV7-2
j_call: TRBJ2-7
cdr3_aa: CASSLVASGGGYEQYF

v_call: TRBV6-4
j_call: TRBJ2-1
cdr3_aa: CASSAQVGQGAMNEQFF

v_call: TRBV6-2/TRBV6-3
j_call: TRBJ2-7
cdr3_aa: CASSYPIQGRSYEQYF

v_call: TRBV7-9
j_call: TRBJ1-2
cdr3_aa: CASSLREQGNGYTF

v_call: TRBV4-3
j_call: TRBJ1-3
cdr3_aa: CASSRALSGNTIYF

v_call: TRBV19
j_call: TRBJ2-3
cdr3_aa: CASMGDRGTPTSTDTQYF

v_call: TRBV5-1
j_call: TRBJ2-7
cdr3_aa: CASSLDWGGQYF

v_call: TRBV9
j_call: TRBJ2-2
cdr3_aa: CASKEGQNTGELFF

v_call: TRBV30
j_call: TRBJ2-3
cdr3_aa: CAWSAGRTDTQYF

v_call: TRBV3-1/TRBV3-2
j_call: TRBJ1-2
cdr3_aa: CASSPPSRGFDGYTF

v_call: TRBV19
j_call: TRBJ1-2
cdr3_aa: CASIGQGRDGYTF

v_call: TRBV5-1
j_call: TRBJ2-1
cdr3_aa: CASSLGQGVNEQFF

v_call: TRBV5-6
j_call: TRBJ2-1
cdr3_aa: CASRKGVRSYNEQFF

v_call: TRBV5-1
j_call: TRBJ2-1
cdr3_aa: CASSPGTGGEGNEQFF

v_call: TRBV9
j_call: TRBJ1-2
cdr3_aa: CASRYSGGYGYTF

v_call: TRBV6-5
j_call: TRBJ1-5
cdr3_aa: CASRGQGGPQHF

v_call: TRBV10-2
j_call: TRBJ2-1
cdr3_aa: CASSKLAWEQFF

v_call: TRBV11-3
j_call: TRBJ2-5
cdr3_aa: CASSLDSVTSGTQYF

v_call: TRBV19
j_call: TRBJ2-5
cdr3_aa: CASRGTGGVETQYF

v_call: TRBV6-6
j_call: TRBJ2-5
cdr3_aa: CASNSEETQYF

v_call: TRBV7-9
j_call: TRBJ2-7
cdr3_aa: CASRGTGTGNNYEQYF

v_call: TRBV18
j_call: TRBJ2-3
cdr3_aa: CASSPRAPGGTDTQYF

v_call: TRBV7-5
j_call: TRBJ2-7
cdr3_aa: CVSPERVISYEQYF

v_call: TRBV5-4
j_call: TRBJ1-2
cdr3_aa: CASSLEVSAYGYTF

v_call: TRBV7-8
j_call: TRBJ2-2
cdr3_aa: CASSGGSNTGELFF

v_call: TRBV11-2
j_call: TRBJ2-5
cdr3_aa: CASSFGDRLQETQYF

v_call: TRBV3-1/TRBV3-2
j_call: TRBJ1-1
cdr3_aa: CASSQAQMNTEAFF

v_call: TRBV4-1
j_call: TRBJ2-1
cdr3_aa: CASSPGVSSYNEQFF

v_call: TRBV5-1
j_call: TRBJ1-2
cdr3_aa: CASSLGNSYGYTF

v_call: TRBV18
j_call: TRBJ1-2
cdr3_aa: CASSPDRGDYGYTF

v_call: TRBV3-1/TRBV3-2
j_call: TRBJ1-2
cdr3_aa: CASSPQGAKNYGYTF

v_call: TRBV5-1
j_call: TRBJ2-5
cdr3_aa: CASSLSGGGVRQETQYF

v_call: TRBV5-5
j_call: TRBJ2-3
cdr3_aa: CASSLVRGGHTDTQYF

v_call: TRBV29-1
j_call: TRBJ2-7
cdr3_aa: CSGLGGGPSYEQYF

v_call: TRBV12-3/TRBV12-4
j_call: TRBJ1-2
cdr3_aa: CASSPRSVGYTF

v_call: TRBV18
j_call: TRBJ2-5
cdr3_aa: CASSPGRPQETQYF

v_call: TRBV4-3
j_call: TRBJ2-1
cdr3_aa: CASSQGRAYNEQFF

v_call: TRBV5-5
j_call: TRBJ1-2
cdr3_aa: CASSRDSHSYGYTF

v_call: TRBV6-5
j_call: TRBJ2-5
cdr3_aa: CASRERANQETQYF

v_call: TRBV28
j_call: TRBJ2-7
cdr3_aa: CATGTAYEQYF

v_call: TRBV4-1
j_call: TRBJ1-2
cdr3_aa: CASSQERGSLYGYTF

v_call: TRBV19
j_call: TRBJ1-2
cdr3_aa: CASSPGGWVYGYTF

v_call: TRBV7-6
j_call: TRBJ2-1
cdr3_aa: CASSLPGGIYNEQFF